This T cell receptor (beta chain) was obtained from a study of T cells after yellow fever vaccination. Broader study findings: Weaker overall was a secondary response that nonetheless peaked faster, on day 5 versus 15. Contamination by abundant bulk-population clonotypes could be present in FACS-sorted repertoires. Post-booster repertoires contained most primary-vaccination clones again (96% CD4, over 70% CD8).

TCRdb re-called the 5' RACE reads through MiXCR, storing one row per CDR3 protein. The table records hundreds of thousands of distinct CDR3 sequences, 20% to 25% of them present only once. Trimming at V came to 0 bases and at J to 9 bases, leaving 2 bases not matched to a gene. The CDR3 runs to 15 residues. Germline V gives CDR1 MNHEY, CDR2 SVGAGI. A word on this clonotype: The antigen remains unidentified.

Material: PBMCs, obtained more than 20 days after the first yellow fever vaccination. This clonotype was sampled from a man aged 18 to 29 who received the YFV17D yellow fever vaccine. The chain joins TRBV6-5 to TRBJ2-3; 14 nucleotides agree with TRBD2. The CDR3 is CASSYSGLAGVTQYF. The CDR3 DNA reads as TGTGCCAGCAGTTACTCGGGACTAGCGGGGGTGACGCAGTATTTT.